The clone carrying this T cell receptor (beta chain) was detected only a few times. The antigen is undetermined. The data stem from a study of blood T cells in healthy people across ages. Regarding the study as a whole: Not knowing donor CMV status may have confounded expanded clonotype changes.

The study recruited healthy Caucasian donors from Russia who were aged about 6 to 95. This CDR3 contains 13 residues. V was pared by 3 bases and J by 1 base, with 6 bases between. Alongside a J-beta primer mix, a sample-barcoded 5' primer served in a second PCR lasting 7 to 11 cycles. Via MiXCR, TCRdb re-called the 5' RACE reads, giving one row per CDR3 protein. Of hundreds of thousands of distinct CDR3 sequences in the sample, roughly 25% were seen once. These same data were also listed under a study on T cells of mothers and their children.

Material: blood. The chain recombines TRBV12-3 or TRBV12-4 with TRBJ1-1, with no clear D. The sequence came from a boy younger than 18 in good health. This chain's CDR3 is CASSFARNTEAFF. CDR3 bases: TGTGCCAGCAGTTTCGCGAGGAACACTGAAGCTTTCTTT.